This T cell receptor (beta chain) was recovered during a study of T cells expressing NK-cell markers. Regarding this clonotype: Its specificity is unknown.

Template switching by 5'RACE with UMIs generated the TCR beta cDNA. TCRdb derives one entry per CDR3 protein from the 5' RACE reads, leaving out DNA. This sample contains roughly 420,000 distinct CDR3 sequences. Study-wide findings and caveats: NKG2C+ dominant clonotypes from several donors made up about 1.0-8% of CD8+ T cells.

This TCR was sampled from a woman aged 18 to 75 in good health. The sample taken for sequencing was blood T cells: a sorted CD56 or NKG2C T cell subset, CD4+ or CD8+ T cells, or bulk PBMC T cells (not recorded which).

CDR3 in amino acids: CAWSVVAPGTGKPYEQYF. V and J are TRBV30 and TRBJ2-7; TCRdb's D call of TRBD1 is untestable without DNA. CDR1 and CDR2 from the germline V gene are GTSNPN and SVGIG (reference sequence). There are 18 residues in the CDR3. Complete variable domain (other parts from reference TRBV30 and TRBJ2-7): SQTIHQWPATLVQPVGSPLSLECTVEGTSNPNLYWYRQAAGRGLQLLFYSVGIGQISSEVPQNLSASRPQDRQFILSSKKLLLSDSGFYLCAWSVVAPGTGKPYEQYFGPGTRLTVT.